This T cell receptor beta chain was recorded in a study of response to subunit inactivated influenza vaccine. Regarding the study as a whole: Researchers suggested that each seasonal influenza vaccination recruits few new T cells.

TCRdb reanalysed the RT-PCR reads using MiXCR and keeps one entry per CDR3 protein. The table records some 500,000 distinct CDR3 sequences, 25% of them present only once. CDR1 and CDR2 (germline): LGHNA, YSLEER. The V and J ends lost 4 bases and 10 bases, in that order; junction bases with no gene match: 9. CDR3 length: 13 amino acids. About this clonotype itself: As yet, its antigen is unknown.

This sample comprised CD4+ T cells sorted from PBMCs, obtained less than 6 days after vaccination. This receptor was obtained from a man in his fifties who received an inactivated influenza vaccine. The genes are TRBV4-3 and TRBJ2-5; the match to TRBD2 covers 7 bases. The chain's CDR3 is CASSPSDGTIQYF. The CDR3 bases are TGCGCCAGCAGCCCTAGCGACGGGACTATCCAGTACTTC.